This T cell receptor (beta chain) came from a study of T cell repertoires in cytomegalovirus infection. The CDR3 extends over 13 amino acids. The germline gives CDR1 SGHTA, CDR2 FQGNSA. V was clipped by 4 bases and J by 5 bases; unmatched bases: 4. Study-wide results and limits: Identification of carriers of CMV plus the relevant HLA was performed using cumulative public TCR beta family frequency.

This clonotype was counted ten times or more. Its antigen is not identified. Using its own MiXCR run on the reads, TCRdb lists one record per CDR3 protein. This table has just under 550,000 distinct CDR3 sequences, approximately 26% appearing once. This chain connects TRBV7-2 to TRBJ1-2, with 7 bases fitting TRBD1. The sequenced material came from PBMCs. The source is a human donor in good health (CMV status not recorded). Some clones in this sample may be carry-over from other donors' samples. CDR3 nucleotides: TGTGCCAGCAGCTATGGGACAGTTTATGGCTACACCTTC. Translation gives CASSYGTVYGYTF.